These 18 T cell receptor beta chains were sequenced from one sample in a study of shared clonotypes between healthy human individuals. The method was immunoSEQ multiplex PCR; TCRdb's version includes in-frame clones alone and lacks a portion of them. The repertoire holds 500,000 to 700,000 clones, 90% to 95% seen once, with over 0.1% in the top ten. Naive CD8 cells were CD45RO-negative, positively selected for CCR7, excluding terminally differentiated effector memory CD45RA+ cells. The sample was naive CD8+ T cells sorted from blood. The receptor set was obtained from a woman aged 30 to 39 in good health.

The chain employs TRBV4-1 and TRBJ2-5, with 8 bases aligning to TRBD1. The end of the DNA fits TRBJ2-7 better, so the J call may be wrong. Germline CDR1 reads MGHRA; CDR2 reads YSYEKL. The CDR3 extends over 13 amino acids. The CDR3 DNA is TGCGCCAGCAGCCAAGAAGGGACAGGCGAGCAGTACTTC. This translates into CASSQEGTGEQYF.

The gene calls are TRBV6-1 and TRBJ2-7; 7 bases are shared with TRBD2. Germline values: CDR1 MNHNS, CDR2 SASEGT. Trimming at V came to 5 bases and at J to 0 bases, leaving 4 bases not matched to a gene. The CDR3 sequence is 14 residues long. The CDR3 is CASSSSGTSYEQYF. The DNA for the CDR3 is TGTGCCAGCAGTTCAAGCGGGACCTCCTACGAGCAGTACTTC.

The chain has TRBV4-1 and TRBJ2-4, with TRBD1 matching over 10 bases. Per germline, CDR1 MGHRA and CDR2 YSYEKL. The CDR3 runs to 17 residues. Losses at the gene ends were 3 bases for V and 9 bases for J; bases not matched to a gene: 14. CDR3 DNA: TGCGCCAGCAGCCAGGAGGCCGGGACAGGGGTCCTAGGCATTCAGTACTTC. Amino acids: CASSQEAGTGVLGIQYF.

In DNA form, the CDR3 reads TGCGCCAGCAGCCCCCTAGGTAGCGGGGGAGGCAATGAGCAGTTCTTC. The encoded protein is CASSPLGSGGGNEQFF. This chain connects TRBV5-1 to TRBJ2-1; TRBD2 agrees at 9 bases. The germline CDR1 and CDR2 sequences are SGHRS and YFSETQ. Losses at the gene ends were 4 bases for V and 6 bases for J; bases not matched to a gene: 11. The CDR3 totals 16 residues.

The rearrangement links TRBV6-1 to TRBJ1-1, with D hard to call. Per germline, CDR1 MNHNS and CDR2 SASEGT. V lost 2 bases, J lost 0 bases, and 10 bases lay in between. The CDR3 has 15 residues. The CDR3 here is CASSESFGVNTEAFF. In DNA, the CDR3 is TGTGCCAGCAGTGAATCTTTTGGGGTGAACACTGAAGCTTTCTTT.

This clone was recorded once. Other DNA sequences in the sample encode the same CDR3. The chain carries TRBV7-9 and TRBJ1-2, with unresolved D. The length of the CDR3 is 12 residues. The germline CDR1 and CDR2 sequences are SEHNR and FQNEAQ (reference sequence). Trimming removed 4 bases at V and 5 bases at J, with 8 bases between. CDR3 loop: CASSSGGYGYTF. As DNA, the CDR3 is TGTGCCAGCAGCTCCGGTGGATATGGCTACACCTTC.

The chain joins TRBV29-1 to TRBJ1-1; no clear D gene. From germline, CDR1 is SQVTM and CDR2 ANQGSEA. V lost 4 bases and J 6 bases, leaving 18 bases between the germline ends. The CDR3 totals 14 residues. The DNA of the CDR3 is TGCAGCGTTGGCGGGTTGGATTATCGTCCTGAAGCTTTCTTT. Its translation: CSVGGLDYRPEAFF.

The rearrangement uses TRBV28 and TRBJ2-1; 9 positions match TRBD2. Germline values: CDR1 MDHEN, CDR2 SYDVKM. This CDR3 spans 16 amino acids. Unmatched junction bases numbered 11, after V lost 2 bases and J lost 9 bases. The CDR3 region is CASSLLVAGERTEQFF. In DNA form, the CDR3 reads TGTGCCAGCAGTTTACTCGTAGCGGGAGAACGGACTGAGCAGTTCTTC.

The chain uses TRBV7-2 and TRBJ2-7, with 11 bases that match TRBD2. The CDR3 sequence is 16 residues long. Losses at the gene ends were 5 bases for V and 7 bases for J; bases not matched to a gene: 13. The germline CDR1 and CDR2 sequences are SGHTA and FQGNSA. The CDR3 sequence is CASSPPTSGIPREQYF. As DNA, the CDR3 is TGTGCCAGCAGCCCCCCGACTAGCGGGATCCCCAGGGAGCAGTACTTC.

The chain joins TRBV28 to TRBJ2-7; possibly TRBD1 for D (6 bases). V was cut by 5 bases and J by 1 base, with 30 bases left in between. Germline CDR1 is MDHEN and CDR2 is SYDVKM. The CDR3 spans 20 residues. CDR3 region: CASSPSIWGRDIQGSYEQYF. The CDR3 bases are TGTGCCAGCAGTCCAAGCATATGGGGACGGGACATTCAAGGGTCCTACGAGCAGTACTTC.

V and J are TRBV4-1 and TRBJ1-1, with TRBD1 as a possible D gene (6 bases). The CDR3 has 16 residues. V lost 2 bases to trimming and J lost 0 bases, with 13 bases between them. Germline V gene lookup returns CDR1 MGHRA and CDR2 YSYEKL. CDR3 nucleotide sequence: TGCGCCAGCAGCCAACGTCCGGGACAAGTGAACACTGAAGCTTTCTTT. Residues: CASSQRPGQVNTEAFF.

The table lists this clone with a count of one. The J gene is TRBJ2-5, the V gene TRBV7-8, with a possible D match to TRBD2 (5 bases). The tail of the sequence fits TRBJ2-7 better, so the J call may be wrong. This CDR3 contains 14 residues. Per the germline V gene, CDR1 is SGHVS and CDR2 is FQNEAQ. The CDR3 loop is CASSLGDWTYEQYF. For the CDR3, the DNA is TGTGCCAGCAGCTTAGGAGACTGGACTTACGAGCAGTACTTC.

CDR3 in amino acids: CASSLGAGGYEQYF. CDR3 nucleotide sequence: TGTGCCAGCAGCTTAGGGGCGGGCGGCTACGAGCAGTACTTC. The chain recombines TRBV7-6 with TRBJ2-7; possibly TRBD2 for D (5 bases). V was trimmed by 1 base and J by 3 bases, leaving 10 bases between them. CDR3 length equals 14 residues. The germline CDR1 and CDR2 sequences are SGHVS and FNYEAQ.

V and J are TRBV15 and TRBJ2-2; 7 bases are shared with TRBD1. The length of the CDR3 is 15 residues. The germline V gene encodes CDR1 LNHNV and CDR2 YYDKDF (reference sequence). Germline trimming cut 6 bases from V and 1 base from J; bases unmatched to any gene: 5. CDR3 coding DNA: TGTGCCACCAGTACCGGGACAGAGAACACCGGGGAGCTGTTTTTT. Amino acids: CATSTGTENTGELFF.

The gene calls are TRBV6-4 and TRBJ2-7, with D possibly TRBD2 on 5 matching bases. CDR3 length equals 17 residues. Trimming pared 0 bases from V and 4 bases from J, leaving 19 bases between. Germline-derived CDR1 and CDR2 are MRHNA and SNTAGT. The CDR3 nucleotides are TGTGCCAGCAGTGACTCCCCCCCAGCCAAATGGAGGTACGAGCAGTACTTC. Its translation is CASSDSPPAKWRYEQYF.

V gene TRBV5-1 combines with J gene TRBJ2-1; D remains unclear. V lost 1 base and J lost 0, with 8 bases in between. This CDR3 is 15 amino acids long. CDR1 and CDR2 (germline): SGHRS, YFSETQ. Written as DNA, the CDR3 is TGCGCCAGCAGCTTGTCGGCTAGCTCCTACAATGAGCAGTTCTTC. Translating gives CASSLSASSYNEQFF.

The CDR3 DNA reads as TGTGCCAGCAGTTTACAGAGTAGCAATCAGCCCCAGCATTTT. This encodes CASSLQSSNQPQHF. This chain links TRBV28 with TRBJ1-5; D is unclear. Trimming cost V 2 bases and J 0 bases, with 5 bases left between them. CDR1 is MDHEN and CDR2 is SYDVKM in the germline V gene. The CDR3 has 14 amino acids. Filled out from reference TRBV28 and TRBJ1-5, the complete variable domain reads DVKVTQSSRYLVKRTGEKVFLECVQDMDHENMFWYRQDPGLGLRLIYFSYDVKMKEKGDIPEGYSVSREKKERFSLILESASTNQTSMYLCASSLQSSNQPQHFGDGTRLSIL.

The chain uses TRBV9 and TRBJ2-1; D possibly uses TRBD1 or TRBD2 (5 bases each). V lost 2 bases to trimming and J lost 10 bases, with 22 bases between them. In germline, CDR1 is SGDLS, CDR2 YYNGEE. The CDR3 covers 16 residues. This CDR3 is CASSVGLGVTGLEQFF. CDR3 sequence (DNA): TGTGCCAGCAGCGTGGGGCTGGGGGTGACCGGGCTAGAGCAGTTCTTC. The full variable domain, rest sourced from reference TRBV9 and TRBJ2-1, is DSGVTQTPKHLITATGQRVTLRCSPRSGDLSVYWYQQSLDQGLQFLIQYYNGEERAKGNILERFSAQQFPDLHSELNLSSLELGDSALYFCASSVGLGVTGLEQFFGPGTRLTVL.